This entry lists 30 T cell receptor beta chains sequenced from one sample in a study of HIV-infected patients and healthy controls. Reverse transcription used approximately 500 ng RNA and constant-region primers for alpha and beta. Separate chain-specific third strand synthesis with multiplexing indices produced the alpha and beta libraries. Via MiXCR, TCRdb re-called the 5' RACE reads, giving one row per CDR3 protein. The data show more than 7,500 distinct CDR3 sequences, with approximately 9.1% seen just once and about 20% held by the top ten. All unsorted peripheral T cells were captured because whole blood was used without fractionation. Sample: blood, taken before antiretroviral therapy. The source of these receptors is an adult with HIV infection.

This clonotype was recorded at least ten times. The V and J genes are TRBV28 and TRBJ1-5, with D unresolved. The CDR3 has 12 residues. V lost 3 bases and J 11 bases, leaving 11 bases between the germline ends. The germline V gene has CDR1 MDHEN and CDR2 SYDVKM. In DNA, the CDR3 is TGTGCCAGCAGTTTTTTGGTATCAACCCAGCATTTT. As protein: CASSFLVSTQHF. The full variable domain, its missing parts supplied by reference TRBV28 and TRBJ1-5, is DVKVTQSSRYLVKRTGEKVFLECVQDMDHENMFWYRQDPGLGLRLIYFSYDVKMKEKGDIPEGYSVSREKKERFSLILESASTNQTSMYLCASSFLVSTQHFGDGTRLSIL.

This clonotype was seen ten or more times. This chain uses TRBV5-1 with TRBJ1-4, with TRBD1 identical over 9 bases. Trimming at V came to 2 bases and at J to 6 bases, leaving 5 bases not matched to a gene. Germline V gene data show CDR1 as SGHRS and CDR2 as YFSETQ. This CDR3 contains 15 residues. DNA of the CDR3: TGCGCCAGCAGCTTCTCAACAGGGGGCGATGAAAAACTGTTTTTT. It encodes CASSFSTGGDEKLFF.

In its sample, this clonotype was seen many times. The gene calls are TRBV27 and TRBJ1-5; D unresolved. Germline V gene data show CDR1 as MNHEY and CDR2 as SMNVEV (reference sequence). Trimming took off 6 bases at V and 2 bases at J, with 11 bases between the two ends. The CDR3 extends over 14 amino acids. CDR3 in amino acids: CASSYGSGNQPQHF. The DNA of the CDR3 is TGTGCCAGCAGCTATGGGTCGGGCAATCAGCCCCAGCATTTT.

This clonotype was seen at least ten times. J is TRBJ2-6 and V is TRBV6-6, with D uncertain. Germline V gives CDR1 MNHNY, CDR2 SVGAGI (reference sequence). Trimming removed 6 bases from V and 4 bases from J, with 13 bases in between. The CDR3 covers 15 residues. CDR3: CASSQPGRGANVLTF. The CDR3 DNA sequence: TGTGCCAGCAGCCAGCCCGGACGAGGGGCCAACGTCCTGACTTTC.

This clonotype has ten or more counts. The CDR3 here is CASSRTGVKNIQYF. The CDR3 DNA reads as TGTGCCAGCAGCCGTACAGGGGTGAAAAACATTCAGTACTTC. The V and J genes are TRBV6-5 and TRBJ2-4; 7 bases fit TRBD1. Looked up from germline, CDR1 is MNHEY and CDR2 is SVGAGI. This CDR3 has 14 residues. The V gene end was trimmed by 6 bases and the J gene end by 4 bases; junction bases not matched to a gene: 6.

This clonotype was seen repeatedly, ten times or more. V and J are TRBV12-3 or TRBV12-4 and TRBJ1-2; D unresolved. The CDR3 is 13 amino acids. The V gene lost 5 bases and the J gene lost 2 bases, with 9 bases spanning the gap. The CDR3 DNA is TGTGCCAGCAGTCCCGAGAGGAACTATGGCTACACCTTC. Translation gives CASSPERNYGYTF.

This clonotype was seen many times. The chain links TRBV12-3 or TRBV12-4 to TRBJ2-3; 8 nucleotides match TRBD2. V shed 4 bases, J shed 3 bases, and the junction held 3 bases outside the gene matches. The CDR3 length is 14 residues. The CDR3 DNA follows: TGTGCCAGCAGTTCGGGACTAGGAACAGATACGCAGTATTTT. This encodes CASSSGLGTDTQYF.

This clonotype was recorded many times. The rearrangement links TRBV6-2 or TRBV6-3 to TRBJ2-7, with 9 bases identical to TRBD1. Germline V gene sequence: CDR1 MNHEY, CDR2 SVGEGT. The V gene end was trimmed by 7 bases and the J gene end by 3 bases; junction bases not matched to a gene: 10. This CDR3 is 15 amino acids long. The CDR3 DNA is TGTGCCAGCACCCCAACCGGGACAGGGAACTACGAGCAGTACTTC. Residues: CASTPTGTGNYEQYF.

This clonotype was observed many times. This sequence joins TRBV20-1 and TRBJ2-7; 7 nucleotides line up with TRBD1. Germline CDR1 is DFQATT and CDR2 is SNEGSKA (reference sequence). J gave up 6 bases and V 3 bases, and 14 bases lay outside the gene matches. This CDR3 comprises 15 residues. The CDR3 DNA is TGCAGTGCTAGTGAGGGTCCGGCAGGGGGAATCGAGCAGTACTTC. Amino acid sequence: CSASEGPAGGIEQYF.

This clonotype occurred many times. The V and J genes are TRBV5-1 and TRBJ1-5; 8 nucleotides agree with TRBD1. The trim removed 0 bases at V and 6 bases at J, leaving 5 bases unmatched. The CDR3 contains 15 residues. Germline V CDR1 and CDR2: SGHRS, YFSETQ. CDR3 DNA: TGCGCCAGCAGCTTGGAGGCAGGGGGCAGTCAGCCCCAGCATTTT. It yields the protein CASSLEAGGSQPQHF.

In its sample, this clonotype was seen many times. The chain links TRBV7-2 to TRBJ2-3, with 10 bases lining up with TRBD1. This CDR3 comprises 16 residues. Losses at the gene ends were 5 bases for V and 2 bases for J; bases not matched to a gene: 7. The germline CDR1 and CDR2 sequences are SGHTA and FQGNSA. CDR3 region: CASSSLGQGSTDTQYF. In DNA form, the CDR3 reads TGTGCCAGCAGCAGCCTGGGACAGGGGTCCACAGATACGCAGTATTTT. Together with reference TRBV7-2 and TRBJ2-3, the CDR3 gives the full variable domain: GAGVSQSPSNKVTEKGKDVELRCDPISGHTALYWYRQSLGQGLEFLIYFQGNSAPDKSGLPSDRFSAERTGGSVSTLTIQRTQQEDSAVYLCASSSLGQGSTDTQYFGPGTRLTVL.

This clonotype was recorded many times. The chain is built from TRBV29-1 and TRBJ2-3; TRBD1 aligns across 7 bases. This CDR3 contains 14 residues. V trimming: 8 bases; J trimming: 2 bases; junction bases outside the gene matches: 10. Germline CDR1 and CDR2: SQVTM and ANQGSEA. The CDR3 sequence is CSSTGQEPTDTQYF. CDR3 in DNA: TGCAGCTCTACCGGACAGGAGCCCACAGATACGCAGTATTTT.

This clonotype appeared many times. The chain joins TRBV5-8 to TRBJ1-5; the D is unclear. The ends were cut back, 5 bases at V and 9 bases at J, with 9 bases in the middle. Per the germline V gene, CDR1 is SGHTS and CDR2 is YDEGEE. The CDR3 has 11 amino acids. The CDR3 DNA sequence: TGTGCCAGCAGTCCCTCTCTGCCCCAGCATTTT. Protein product: CASSPSLPQHF. Supplemented by reference TRBV5-8 and TRBJ1-5, the full variable domain reads EAGVTQSPTHLIKTRGQQATLRCSPISGHTSVYWYQQALGLGLQFLLWYDEGEERNRGNFPPRFSGRQFPNYSSELNVNALELEDSALYLCASSPSLPQHFGDGTRLSIL.

By frequency in the sample, this clonotype is medium-sized. This chain connects TRBV27 to TRBJ1-1; D remains ambiguous. This CDR3 has 14 residues. The germline V and J ends were trimmed by 5 bases and 4 bases, with 14 bases remaining between them. CDR1 is MNHEY and CDR2 is SMNVEV in the germline V gene (reference sequence). Here the CDR3 DNA reads TGTGCCAGCAGTCCACCACAGTTGAGCACTGAAGCTTTCTTT. Translation gives CASSPPQLSTEAFF.

By share, this clonotype counts as large. V and J are TRBV3-1 and TRBJ2-3; D perhaps matches TRBD1 (6 bases). V gave up 3 bases and J gave up 1 base, with 11 bases separating them. The CDR3 runs 15 residues. Germline loops: CDR1 LGHDT, CDR2 YNNKEL (reference sequence). The CDR3 spells CASSQPEGGTDTQYF. In DNA, the CDR3 is TGTGCCAGCAGCCAGCCAGAGGGGGGCACAGATACGCAGTATTTT.

By share, this clonotype counts as large. The chain employs TRBV19 and TRBJ1-5; no definite D call. The CDR3 contains 15 residues. CDR1 is LNHDA, CDR2 SQIVND, per germline (reference sequence). Trimming cost V 7 bases and J 0 bases, with 13 bases left between them. The CDR3 loop reads CASTPGGYSNQPQHF. In DNA form, the CDR3 reads TGTGCCAGTACCCCGGGAGGGTATAGCAATCAGCCCCAGCATTTT.

In this sample, this clonotype turned up once. CDR3 loop: CASKGPGNQPQHF. Here the CDR3 DNA reads TGTGCCAGCAAAGGCCCGGGCAATCAGCCCCAGCATTTT. The chain uses TRBV2 and TRBJ1-5; no clear D. There are 13 residues in the CDR3. Per the germline V gene, CDR1 is SNHLY and CDR2 is FYNNEI. V lost 7 bases and J lost 2, with 9 bases in between.

In its sample, this clonotype was seen many times. The V and J genes are TRBV28 and TRBJ2-3; D assignment may be TRBD1 or TRBD2 (5 bases each). The V and J ends lost 10 bases and 2 bases respectively, with 10 bases between them. The germline gives CDR1 MDHEN, CDR2 SYDVKM. This CDR3 is built from 12 residues. As DNA, the CDR3 is TGTGCCACCCGGGGCAACACAGATACGCAGTATTTT. Translating it yields CATRGNTDTQYF.

This clonotype was recorded at least ten times. The chain is built from TRBV7-6 and TRBJ2-3, with 9 bases lining up with TRBD2. The ends lost 3 bases at V and 4 bases at J; junction bases unmatched: 8. Germline V gives CDR1 SGHVS, CDR2 FNYEAQ. The CDR3 spans 16 residues. CDR3 sequence: CASSFVAGGPADTQYF. The CDR3 region has the DNA TGTGCCAGCAGCTTTGTTGCGGGAGGGCCCGCAGATACGCAGTATTTT.

This clonotype was observed many times. J is TRBJ1-5 and V is TRBV7-2; a possible D gene is TRBD1 (5 bases). The length of the CDR3 is 15 residues. Germline V CDR1 and CDR2: SGHTA, FQGNSA. Trimming removed 8 bases from V and 1 base from J, with 15 bases in between. The CDR3 reads CASDPQGLSNQPQHF. The CDR3 nucleotides read TGTGCCAGCGATCCCCAGGGTCTGAGCAATCAGCCCCAGCATTTT.

This clonotype was counted many times. In nucleotides, the CDR3 is TGTGCCAGCAGCTTCGTGGGGGGGCCCTACGAGCAGTACTTC. This gives the protein CASSFVGGPYEQYF. V gene TRBV11-2 combines with J gene TRBJ2-7; the D gene is possibly TRBD2 (7 bases). The V gene lost 3 bases and the J gene lost 2 bases, with 11 bases spanning the gap. The CDR3 covers 14 residues. Per the germline V gene, CDR1 is SGHAT and CDR2 is FQNNGV.

This clonotype was seen at least ten times. The J gene is TRBJ2-1, the V gene TRBV5-5; 10 bases fit TRBD2. The V and J ends lost 7 bases and 4 bases, in that order; junction bases with no gene match: 5. The CDR3 has 14 amino acids. CDR1 is SGHKS, CDR2 YYEKEE, per germline (reference sequence). CDR3 amino acids: CASGGLADYNEQFF. Written as DNA, the CDR3 is TGTGCCAGCGGTGGACTAGCGGATTACAATGAGCAGTTCTTC.

By sample share, this clonotype is medium-sized (0.01 to 0.1%). This chain joins TRBV14 and TRBJ2-3; 8 positions match TRBD2. Looked up from germline, CDR1 is SGHDN and CDR2 is FVKESK. CDR3 length equals 16 residues. V gave up 0 bases and J gave up 0 bases; unmatched junction bases: 2. Here the CDR3 DNA reads TGTGCCAGCAGCCAAGACCTAGCGGGTAGCACAGATACGCAGTATTTT. This encodes CASSQDLAGSTDTQYF.

This clonotype came up a few times. Here the CDR3 reads CASTSGGGSGDTQYF. DNA of the CDR3: TGTGCCAGCACCTCGGGGGGGGGTTCCGGAGATACGCAGTATTTT. This sequence joins TRBV4-2 and TRBJ2-3; 8 bases line up with TRBD2. V shed 7 bases, J shed 5 bases, and the junction held 11 bases outside the gene matches. The germline V gene encodes CDR1 LGHNA and CDR2 YNFKEQ. CDR3 length: 15 amino acids.

This clonotype was found many times. The CDR3 DNA follows: TGTGCCAGCAGCTCCAGTTCTGGGGAGCTGTTTTTT. Its translation: CASSSSSGELFF. The gene calls are TRBV9 and TRBJ2-2, with D unresolved. V was shortened by 4 bases and J by 8 bases, with 9 bases between the two germline ends. Germline V gene sequence: CDR1 SGDLS, CDR2 YYNGEE. The CDR3 runs 12 residues.

This clonotype was seen ten or more times. Here the CDR3 reads CASSAQDSTEAFF. The CDR3 DNA reads TGTGCCAGCAGCGCCCAGGACAGCACTGAAGCTTTCTTT. The chain has TRBV9 and TRBJ1-1; a possible D gene is TRBD1 (6 bases). This CDR3 comprises 13 residues. The ends were cut back, 3 bases at V and 4 bases at J, with 10 bases in the middle. In germline, CDR1 is SGDLS, CDR2 YYNGEE.

This rearrangement joins TRBV19 to TRBJ2-2; the match to TRBD2 covers 14 bases. CDR3 length: 16 amino acids. Germline trimming cut 9 bases from V and 5 bases from J; bases unmatched to any gene: 8. The V gene's germline CDR1 is LNHDA and CDR2 SQIVND (reference sequence). The CDR3 sequence is CASRLAGGLSTGELFF. The CDR3 bases are TGTGCCAGCCGACTAGCGGGGGGGCTGAGTACCGGGGAGCTGTTTTTT.

This clonotype showed up many times. The chain employs TRBV27 and TRBJ1-5, with D maybe TRBD1 (6 bases). CDR3 size: 14 residues. Germline V gene lookup returns CDR1 MNHEY and CDR2 SMNVEV (reference sequence). V was clipped by 5 bases and J by 1 base, with 9 bases between them. The CDR3 coding sequence is TGTGCCAGCAGTGTCAGGGGAAGCAATCAGCCCCAGCATTTT. Amino acids: CASSVRGSNQPQHF.

This clonotype came up many times. The V call is TRBV7-9, the J call TRBJ2-3; 7 bases map to TRBD2. V lost 5 bases and J lost 2; bases outside the gene matches: 7. This CDR3 is 15 amino acids long. Germline lookup yields CDR1 SEHNR and CDR2 FQNEAQ (reference sequence). The DNA for the CDR3 is TGTGCCAGCAGCGCCGCGGGGGTTAACACAGATACGCAGTATTTT. It encodes CASSAAGVNTDTQYF.

The chain uses TRBV20-1 and TRBJ2-2; no clear D. Trimming took 2 bases from V and 3 from J, leaving 7 bases between them. The CDR3 is made up of 13 amino acids. The V gene's germline CDR1 is DFQATT and CDR2 SNEGSKA (reference sequence). CDR3 loop: CSARRRHTGELFF. CDR3 coding DNA: TGCAGTGCTAGACGCAGGCACACCGGGGAGCTGTTTTTT.